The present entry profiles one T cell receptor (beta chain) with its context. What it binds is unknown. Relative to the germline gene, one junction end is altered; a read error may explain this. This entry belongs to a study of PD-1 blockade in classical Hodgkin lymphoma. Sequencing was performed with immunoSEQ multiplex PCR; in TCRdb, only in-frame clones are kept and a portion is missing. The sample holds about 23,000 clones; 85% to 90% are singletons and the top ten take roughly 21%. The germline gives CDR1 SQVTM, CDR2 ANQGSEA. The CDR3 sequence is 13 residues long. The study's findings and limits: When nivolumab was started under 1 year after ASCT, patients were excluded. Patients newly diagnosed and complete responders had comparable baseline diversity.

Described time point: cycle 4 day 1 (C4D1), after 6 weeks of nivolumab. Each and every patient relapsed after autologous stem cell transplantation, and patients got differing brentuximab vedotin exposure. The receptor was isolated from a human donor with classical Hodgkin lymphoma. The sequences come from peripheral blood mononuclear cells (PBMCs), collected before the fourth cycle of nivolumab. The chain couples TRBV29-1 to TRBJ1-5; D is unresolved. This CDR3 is CGVIGVVGQPQHF. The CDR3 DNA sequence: TGTGGGGTGATCGGGGTGGTCGGTCAGCCCCAGCATTTT.